The 8 T cell receptor beta chains in this list originate from one sample, sequenced in a study of T cells in Graves' hyperthyroidism and ophthalmopathy. Researchers took RNA transcripts and amplified the TCR beta CDR3 regions from them. The HTBI primer set drove a first-round RT-PCR of the TCR CDR3. TCRdb processed the multiplex PCR reads anew with MiXCR; each CDR3 protein has one entry. This sample carries roughly 380,000 distinct CDR3 sequences, about a fifth of them seen once, and the ten largest clones take approximately 4%. Sequencing was carried out using blood. These receptors originate from a woman younger than 35 with Graves' hyperthyroidism.

This clonotype appeared many times. The chain joins TRBV20-1 to TRBJ1-5, with D perhaps TRBD1 (5 bases). The germline V gene has CDR1 DFQATT and CDR2 SNEGSKA (reference sequence). Trimming shortened V by 6 bases and J by 0 bases, and 12 bases separated the two germline ends. The CDR3 is 14 residues long. CDR3 bases: TGCAGTGCCAACGCAGGGAATAGCAATCAGCCCCAGCATTTT. Amino acid sequence: CSANAGNSNQPQHF.

V usage is TRBV20-1 and J usage is TRBJ1-3; D unclear. With 3 bases removed from V and 0 bases from J, the gap between germline ends came to 15 bases. Per the germline V gene, CDR1 is DFQATT and CDR2 is SNEGSKA (reference sequence). CDR3 length equals 16 residues. Written as DNA, the CDR3 is TGCAGTGCTAGTCAAGGTTTGGCCCTCTCTGGAAACACCATATATTTT. Translated: CSASQGLALSGNTIYF.

This clonotype was seen ten or more times. This CDR3 reads CAIRGQGSYEQYF. Written as DNA, the CDR3 is TGTGCCATCAGGGGACAGGGGTCCTACGAGCAGTACTTC. The chain employs TRBV10-3 and TRBJ2-7; TRBD1 agrees at 10 bases. This CDR3 region has 13 residues. Trimming at V came to 6 bases and at J to 1 base, leaving 0 bases not matched to a gene. The V gene's germline CDR1 is ENHRY and CDR2 SYGVKD.

This clonotype was picked up a small number of times. The rearrangement joins TRBV13 to TRBJ2-7; D is perhaps TRBD1 (5 bases). Germline CDR1 is PRHDT and CDR2 is FYEKMQ (reference sequence). The CDR3 has 14 amino acids. V shed 5 bases and J shed 4 bases, with 15 bases lying between them. This chain's CDR3 is CASSPTGVIYEQYF. CDR3 bases: TGTGCCAGCAGCCCCACAGGAGTCATTTACGAGCAGTACTTC.

This clonotype occurred many times. The chain recombines TRBV6-5 with TRBJ1-3, with 7 bases matching TRBD1. Germline V gives CDR1 MNHEY, CDR2 SVGAGI. J gave up 4 bases and V 6 bases, and 9 bases lay outside the gene matches. The CDR3 runs to 15 residues. The CDR3 DNA is TGTGCCAGCAGGATGGACAGGTCAGCAGGAAACACCATATATTTT. It specifies CASRMDRSAGNTIYF.

This clonotype has only a few counts. This sequence joins TRBV7-3 and TRBJ2-5, with D possibly TRBD2 on 6 matching bases. Per the germline V gene, CDR1 is SGHTA and CDR2 is FQGTGA. This CDR3 is built from 13 residues. Trimming left V 1 base short and J 4 bases short, with 7 bases between. The CDR3 protein is CASSLRRGETQYF. As DNA, the CDR3 is TGTGCCAGCAGCTTAAGGCGGGGAGAGACCCAGTACTTC.

This clonotype occurred many times. The chain carries TRBV29-1 and TRBJ1-2; TRBD1 matches at 10 bases. Per the germline V gene, CDR1 is SQVTM and CDR2 is ANQGSEA. There are 15 residues in the CDR3. The V segment lost 0 bases and the J segment 8 bases; nucleotides outside the gene matches: 9. The CDR3 is CSVEDPDRGRGGYTF. In DNA form, the CDR3 reads TGCAGCGTTGAAGATCCAGACAGGGGGCGCGGGGGCTACACCTTC.

This clonotype was counted many times. The chain links TRBV27 to TRBJ1-5, with D tentatively TRBD1 (6 bases). Trimming stripped 5 bases from V and 1 base from J, with 12 bases between. The CDR3 extends over 15 amino acids. CDR1 is MNHEY, CDR2 SMNVEV, per germline (reference sequence). This CDR3 is CASSPAGGSNQPQHF. CDR3 coding DNA: TGTGCCAGCAGTCCCGCCGGGGGCAGCAATCAGCCCCAGCATTTT.